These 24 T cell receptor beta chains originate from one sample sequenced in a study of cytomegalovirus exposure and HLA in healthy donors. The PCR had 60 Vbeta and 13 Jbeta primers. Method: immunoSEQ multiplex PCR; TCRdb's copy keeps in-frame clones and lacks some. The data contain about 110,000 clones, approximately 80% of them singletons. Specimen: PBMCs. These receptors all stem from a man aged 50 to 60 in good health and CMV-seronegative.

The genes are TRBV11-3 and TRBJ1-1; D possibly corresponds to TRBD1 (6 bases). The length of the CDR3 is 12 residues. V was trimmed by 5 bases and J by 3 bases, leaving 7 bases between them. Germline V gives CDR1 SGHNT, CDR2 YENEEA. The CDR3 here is CASSHRDTEAFF. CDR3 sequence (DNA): TGTGCCAGCAGCCACAGGGACACTGAAGCTTTCTTT.

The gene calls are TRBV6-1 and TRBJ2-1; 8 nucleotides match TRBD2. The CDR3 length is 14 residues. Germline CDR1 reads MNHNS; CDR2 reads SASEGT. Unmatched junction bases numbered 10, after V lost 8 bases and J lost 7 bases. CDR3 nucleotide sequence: TGTGCCAGCGCCCTCGGGAGGGCCGTAAATGAGCAGTTCTTC. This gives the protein CASALGRAVNEQFF.

DNA of the CDR3: TGCGCCAGCCGAAGGACAGGCTCTGGGGCGGATCAGCCCCAGCATTTT. Translated, it gives CASRRTGSGADQPQHF. The rearrangement joins TRBV4-1 to TRBJ1-5, with 7 bases aligning to TRBD1. The germline gives CDR1 MGHRA, CDR2 YSYEKL. Trimming removed 8 bases from V and 5 bases from J; junction bases left unmatched: 15. This CDR3 is built from 16 residues.

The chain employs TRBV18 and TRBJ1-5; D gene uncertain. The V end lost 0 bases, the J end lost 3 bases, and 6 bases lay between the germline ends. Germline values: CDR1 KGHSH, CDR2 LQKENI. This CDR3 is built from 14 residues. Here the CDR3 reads CASSPPGNNQPQHF. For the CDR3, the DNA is TGTGCCAGCTCACCACCGGGCAACAATCAGCCCCAGCATTTT. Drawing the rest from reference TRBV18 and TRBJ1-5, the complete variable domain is NAGVMQNPRHLVRRRGQEARLRCSPMKGHSHVYWYRQLPEEGLKFMVYLQKENIIDESGMPKERFSAEFPKEGPSILRIQQVVRGDSAAYFCASSPPGNNQPQHFGDGTRLSIL.

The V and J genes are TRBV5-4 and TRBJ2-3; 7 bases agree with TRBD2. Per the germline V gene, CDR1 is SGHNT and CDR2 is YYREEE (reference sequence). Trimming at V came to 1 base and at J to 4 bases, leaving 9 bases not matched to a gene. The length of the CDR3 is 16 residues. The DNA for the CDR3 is TGTGCCAGCAGCTTGTTAAGCGGGGTTGGGGCAGATACGCAGTATTTT. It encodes CASSLLSGVGADTQYF.

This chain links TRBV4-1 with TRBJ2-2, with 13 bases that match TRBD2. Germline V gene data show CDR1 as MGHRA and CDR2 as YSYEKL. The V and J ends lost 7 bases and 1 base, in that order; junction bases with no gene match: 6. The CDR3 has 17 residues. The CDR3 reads CASNPGLAGLNTGELFF. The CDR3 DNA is TGCGCCAGCAATCCGGGACTAGCGGGATTGAACACCGGGGAGCTGTTTTTT.

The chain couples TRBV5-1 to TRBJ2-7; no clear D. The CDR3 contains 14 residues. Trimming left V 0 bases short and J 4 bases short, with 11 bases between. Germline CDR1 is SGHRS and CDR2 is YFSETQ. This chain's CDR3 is CASSLDTKLYEQYF. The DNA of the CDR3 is TGCGCCAGCAGCTTGGATACCAAACTTTACGAGCAGTACTTC. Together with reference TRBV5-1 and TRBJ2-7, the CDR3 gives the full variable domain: KAGVTQTPRYLIKTRGQQVTLSCSPISGHRSVSWYQQTPGQGLQFLFEYFSETQRNKGNFPGRFSGRQFSNSRSEMNVSTLELGDSALYLCASSLDTKLYEQYFGPGTRLTVT.

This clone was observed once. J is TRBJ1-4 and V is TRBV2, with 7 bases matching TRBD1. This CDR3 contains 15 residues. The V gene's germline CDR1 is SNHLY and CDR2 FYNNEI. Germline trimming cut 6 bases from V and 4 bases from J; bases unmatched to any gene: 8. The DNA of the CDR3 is TGTGCCAGCAGGGAGTCGGGACAGTATAATGAAAAACTGTTTTTT. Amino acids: CASRESGQYNEKLFF.

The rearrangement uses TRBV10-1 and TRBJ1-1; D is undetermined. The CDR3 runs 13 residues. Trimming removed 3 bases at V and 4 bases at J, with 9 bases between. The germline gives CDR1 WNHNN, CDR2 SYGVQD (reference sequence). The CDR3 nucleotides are TGCGCCAGCAGTGATGAGGGATTCACTGAAGCTTTCTTT. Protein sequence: CASSDEGFTEAFF.

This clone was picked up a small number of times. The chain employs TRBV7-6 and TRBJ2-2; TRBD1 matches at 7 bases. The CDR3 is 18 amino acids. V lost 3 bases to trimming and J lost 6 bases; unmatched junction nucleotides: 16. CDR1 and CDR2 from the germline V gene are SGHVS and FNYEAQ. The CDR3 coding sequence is TGTGCCAGCAGCTTTAATCTTCGAGACAGGGATCCGTCCGGGGAGCTGTTTTTT. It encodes CASSFNLRDRDPSGELFF. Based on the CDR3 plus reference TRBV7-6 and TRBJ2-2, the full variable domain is GAGVSQSPRYKVTKRGQDVALRCDPISGHVSLYWYRQALGQGPEFLTYFNYEAQQDKSGLPNDRFSAERPEGSISTLTIQRTEQRDSAMYRCASSFNLRDRDPSGELFFGEGSRLTVL.

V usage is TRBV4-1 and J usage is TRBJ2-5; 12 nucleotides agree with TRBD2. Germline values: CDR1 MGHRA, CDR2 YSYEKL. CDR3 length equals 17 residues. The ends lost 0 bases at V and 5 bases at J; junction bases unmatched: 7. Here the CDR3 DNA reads TGCGCCAGCAGCCAAGATCTAGCGGGGGGGCCATGGGAGACCCAGTACTTC. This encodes CASSQDLAGGPWETQYF.

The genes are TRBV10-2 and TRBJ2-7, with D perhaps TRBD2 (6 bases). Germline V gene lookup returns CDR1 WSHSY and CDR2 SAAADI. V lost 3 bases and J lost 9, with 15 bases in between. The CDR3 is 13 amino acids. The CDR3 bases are TGCGCCAGCAGTGACTCGCGGGCAGCGGGGCAGTACGTC. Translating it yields CASSDSRAAGQYV.

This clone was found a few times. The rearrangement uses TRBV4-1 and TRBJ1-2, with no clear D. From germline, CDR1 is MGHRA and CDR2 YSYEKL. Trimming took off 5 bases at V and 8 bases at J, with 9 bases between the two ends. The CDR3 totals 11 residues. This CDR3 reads CASSSLQGYTF. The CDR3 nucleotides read TGCGCCAGCAGCTCCCTGCAGGGCTACACCTTC.

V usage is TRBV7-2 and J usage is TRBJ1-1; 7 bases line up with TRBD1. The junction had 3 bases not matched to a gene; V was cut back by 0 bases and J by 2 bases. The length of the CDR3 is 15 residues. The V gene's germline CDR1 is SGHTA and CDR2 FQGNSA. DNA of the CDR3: TGTGCCAGCAGCTTAGCTTCAGGGGGAAACACTGAAGCTTTCTTT. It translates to CASSLASGGNTEAFF.

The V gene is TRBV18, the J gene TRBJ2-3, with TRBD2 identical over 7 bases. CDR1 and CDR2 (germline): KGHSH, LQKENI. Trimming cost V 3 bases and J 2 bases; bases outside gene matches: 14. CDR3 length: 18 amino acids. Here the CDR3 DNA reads TGTGCCAGCTCACCTAGACCTAGGAGCGGGGAGTTCACAGATACGCAGTATTTT. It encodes CASSPRPRSGEFTDTQYF.

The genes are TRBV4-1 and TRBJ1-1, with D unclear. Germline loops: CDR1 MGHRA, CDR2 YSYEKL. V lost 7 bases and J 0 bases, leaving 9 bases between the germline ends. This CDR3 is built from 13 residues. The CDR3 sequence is CASIDFMNTEAFF. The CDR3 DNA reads TGCGCCAGCATTGACTTTATGAACACTGAAGCTTTCTTT.

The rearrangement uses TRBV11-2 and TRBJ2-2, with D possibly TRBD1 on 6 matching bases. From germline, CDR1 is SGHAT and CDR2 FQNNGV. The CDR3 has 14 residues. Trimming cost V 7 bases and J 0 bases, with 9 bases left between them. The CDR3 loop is CASNWDTNTGELFF. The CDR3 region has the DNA TGTGCCAGCAACTGGGACACGAACACCGGGGAGCTGTTTTTT.

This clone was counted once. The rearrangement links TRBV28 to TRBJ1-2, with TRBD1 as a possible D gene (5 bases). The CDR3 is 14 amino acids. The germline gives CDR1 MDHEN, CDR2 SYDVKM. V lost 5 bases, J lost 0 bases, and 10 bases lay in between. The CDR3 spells CASSRRGANYGYTF. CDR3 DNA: TGTGCCAGCAGTCGTAGGGGTGCTAACTATGGCTACACCTTC.

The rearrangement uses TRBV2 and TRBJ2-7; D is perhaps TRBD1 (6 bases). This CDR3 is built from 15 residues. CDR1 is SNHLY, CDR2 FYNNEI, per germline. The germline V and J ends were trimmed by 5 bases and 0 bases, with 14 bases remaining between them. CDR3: CASSPLWTVSYEQYF. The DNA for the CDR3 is TGTGCCAGCAGTCCTCTTTGGACAGTCTCCTACGAGCAGTACTTC.

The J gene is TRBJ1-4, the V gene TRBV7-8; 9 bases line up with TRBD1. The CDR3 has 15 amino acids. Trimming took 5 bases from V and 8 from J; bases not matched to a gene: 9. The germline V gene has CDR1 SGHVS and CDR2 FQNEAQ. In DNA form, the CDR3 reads TGTGCCAGCAGCGGACAGGGGAGGATGGAGGAAAAACTGTTTTTT. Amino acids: CASSGQGRMEEKLFF.

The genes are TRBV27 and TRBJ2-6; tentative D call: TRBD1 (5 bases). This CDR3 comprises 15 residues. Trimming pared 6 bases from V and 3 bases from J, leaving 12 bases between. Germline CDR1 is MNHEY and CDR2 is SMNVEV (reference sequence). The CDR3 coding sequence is TGTGCCAGCAGGCCAACAGGTGGTGGGGCCAACGTCCTGACTTTC. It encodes CASRPTGGGANVLTF.

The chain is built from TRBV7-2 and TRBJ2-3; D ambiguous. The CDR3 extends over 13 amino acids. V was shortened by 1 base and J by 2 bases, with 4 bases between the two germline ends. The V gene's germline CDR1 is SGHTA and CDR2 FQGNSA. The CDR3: CASSLGHTDTQYF. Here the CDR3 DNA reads TGTGCCAGCAGCTTAGGGCACACAGATACGCAGTATTTT.

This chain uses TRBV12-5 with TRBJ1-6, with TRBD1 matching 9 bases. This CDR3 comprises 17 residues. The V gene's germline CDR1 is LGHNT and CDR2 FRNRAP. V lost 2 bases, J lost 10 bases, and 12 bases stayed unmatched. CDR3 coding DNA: TGTGCTAGTGGTTTGTCCTACCGGGACAGGGAATTGTCACCCCTCCACTTT. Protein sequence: CASGLSYRDRELSPLHF.

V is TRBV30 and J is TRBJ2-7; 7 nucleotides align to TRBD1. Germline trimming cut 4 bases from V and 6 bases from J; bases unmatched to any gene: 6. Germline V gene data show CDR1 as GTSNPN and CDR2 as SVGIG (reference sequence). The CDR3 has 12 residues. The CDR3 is CAWNRGFSEQYF. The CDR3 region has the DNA TGTGCCTGGAACAGGGGATTCTCCGAGCAGTACTTC.